What follows are 20 T cell receptor beta chains derived from one specimen sequenced in a study of spatial heterogeneity in lung cancer. Time point here: sample taken at primary tumor resection. TCRs were sequenced from unsorted whole RNA of tumor, nontumor lung or PBMC. One entry per CDR3 protein results from TCRdb running MiXCR on the 5' RACE reads. In the table there are some 7,000 distinct CDR3 sequences, 7% of which are singletons. The input for sequencing was PBMCs, taken at surgery. The receptors derive from a male donor with early-stage non-small cell lung cancer.

This clonotype occurred many times. This beta chain turned up in a library designed for alpha chains; as an off-target read, its abundance says little. The rearrangement links TRBV6-4 to TRBJ2-5; maybe TRBD2 (5 bases). Trimming stripped 3 bases from V and 4 bases from J, with 9 bases between. Per the germline V gene, CDR1 is MRHNA and CDR2 is SNTAGT. The CDR3 is 13 residues long. The CDR3 DNA reads as TGTGCCAGCAGTGATCTTGCGGGAGAGACCCAGTACTTC. The encoded protein is CASSDLAGETQYF.

Ten or more counts support this clonotype. This beta chain came through as a stray read in a library set up for alpha chains, and its size says little. The chain joins TRBV28 to TRBJ2-3; 13 positions match TRBD2. Germline loops: CDR1 MDHEN, CDR2 SYDVKM. The CDR3 is 15 amino acids. The V segment lost 6 bases and the J segment 4 bases; nucleotides outside the gene matches: 4. This chain's CDR3 is CASRRTSGSADTQYF. The CDR3 DNA reads as TGTGCCAGCAGGCGGACTAGCGGGAGTGCAGATACGCAGTATTTT.

Turning to this clonotype: Since it is a stray read in a library aimed at alpha chains, this beta chain has a size that is not meaningful. V is TRBV20-1 and J is TRBJ1-2; a weak D match, TRBD1 (6 bases). The V gene's germline CDR1 is DFQATT and CDR2 SNEGSKA (reference sequence). The CDR3 is made up of 15 amino acids. Trimming cost V 5 bases and J 7 bases, with 23 bases left between them. CDR3 sequence reads: CSAHLELGARGGYTF. DNA of the CDR3: TGCAGTGCTCACCTAGAACTGGGGGCAAGGGGTGGCTACACCTTC.

This clonotype was counted at least ten times. Found in a library prepared for alpha chains, this beta chain is an off-target read, and its abundance has little meaning. This sequence joins TRBV29-1 and TRBJ1-1; possible D gene TRBD1, 5 bases. Trimming pared 7 bases from V and 0 bases from J, leaving 9 bases between. Germline loops: CDR1 SQVTM, CDR2 ANQGSEA. The CDR3 is 12 amino acids. The CDR3 DNA reads as TGCAGCGGCCAGGGTATGAACACTGAAGCTTTCTTT. Protein product: CSGQGMNTEAFF.

This clonotype was observed many times. This beta chain is an unintended read in a library built for alpha chains; its size means little. The chain employs TRBV4-2 and TRBJ2-7; 8 bases map to TRBD1. Germline values: CDR1 LGHNA, CDR2 YNFKEQ. The CDR3 totals 16 residues. Trimming took 0 bases from V and 6 from J; bases not matched to a gene: 10. Here the CDR3 DNA reads TGTGCCAGCAGCCAAGAGGGGGGACAGGAGGGTACCGAGCAGTACTTC. Amino acids: CASSQEGGQEGTEQYF.

Concerning this clonotype: This beta chain represents an off-target read in a library built for alpha chains; its size is of limited meaning. This chain uses TRBV7-2 with TRBJ2-2; a possible D gene is TRBD1 (5 bases). CDR1 and CDR2 from the germline V gene are SGHTA and FQGNSA. The CDR3 sequence is 14 residues long. Trimming cost V 5 bases and J 1 base, with 8 bases left between them. The CDR3 loop is CASSLDRNTGELFF. DNA for the CDR3: TGTGCCAGCAGCCTCGACAGGAACACCGGGGAGCTGTTTTTT. Combining the CDR3 with reference TRBV7-2 and TRBJ2-2 gives the whole variable domain GAGVSQSPSNKVTEKGKDVELRCDPISGHTALYWYRQSLGQGLEFLIYFQGNSAPDKSGLPSDRFSAERTGGSVSTLTIQRTQQEDSAVYLCASSLDRNTGELFFGEGSRLTVL.

Regarding this clonotype: This beta chain is an unintended read in a library built for alpha chains; its size means little. The chain carries TRBV27 and TRBJ1-6, with 9 bases identical to TRBD1. The germline V gene encodes CDR1 MNHEY and CDR2 SMNVEV (reference sequence). CDR3 length: 19 amino acids. V lost 3 bases and J lost 4; bases outside the gene matches: 13. The CDR3 nucleotides read TGTGCCAGCAGTTTCTCCGGGACAGGGAAAGGGGGATATAATTCACCCCTCCACTTT. Translation: CASSFSGTGKGGYNSPLHF.

This clonotype was counted ten times or more. The library was designed around alpha chains, so this beta chain is a stray read whose abundance carries little weight. The chain couples TRBV5-1 to TRBJ1-1; 8 bases are a match to TRBD1. V lost 4 bases, J lost 3 bases, and 5 bases stayed unmatched. The germline gives CDR1 SGHRS, CDR2 YFSETQ. The CDR3 runs 14 residues. The DNA of the CDR3 is TGCGCCAGCAGCCAGACAGGGGACGACACTGAAGCTTTCTTT. It yields the protein CASSQTGDDTEAFF.

In its sample, this clonotype was seen a few times. This beta chain turned up in a library designed for alpha chains; as an off-target read, its abundance says little. The rearrangement joins TRBV3-1 to TRBJ2-3; D perhaps matches TRBD1 (6 bases). V gave up 0 bases and J gave up 2 bases, with 9 bases separating them. Germline V gene data show CDR1 as LGHDT and CDR2 as YNNKEL (reference sequence). This CDR3 has 15 amino acids. The CDR3 bases are TGTGCCAGCAGCCAAGACCAGGGGATCACAGATACGCAGTATTTT. Its translation: CASSQDQGITDTQYF.

This clonotype was observed at least ten times. Since the library was made to target alpha chains, this beta chain is a stray read and its abundance is not meaningful. In nucleotides, the CDR3 is TGTGCCAGCAGTCAAGACAGGGCCAACTACAATGAGCAGTTCTTC. It yields the protein CASSQDRANYNEQFF. The V and J genes are TRBV28 and TRBJ2-1; 7 bases agree with TRBD1. With 5 bases clipped from V and 3 bases from J, the junction kept 7 bases outside the gene matches. Germline V CDR1 and CDR2: MDHEN, SYDVKM. The CDR3 spans 15 residues.

This clonotype was observed at least ten times. This beta chain is off target for a library built for alpha chains, so its abundance means little. The rearrangement uses TRBV7-9 and TRBJ2-6; D call uncertain. Trimming removed 5 bases from V and 4 bases from J, with 9 bases in between. Germline CDR1 reads SEHNR; CDR2 reads FQNEAQ (reference sequence). The length of the CDR3 is 14 residues. Written as DNA, the CDR3 is TGTGCCAGCAGCCAGCCTGCGGGGGCCAACGTCCTGACTTTC. The encoded protein is CASSQPAGANVLTF.

This clonotype was seen ten or more times. This beta chain turned up in a library designed for alpha chains; as an off-target read, its abundance says little. The chain employs TRBV2 and TRBJ2-3; D possibly matches TRBD1 or TRBD2 (5 bases each). This CDR3 has 15 residues. V lost 5 bases, J lost 0 bases, and 12 bases lay in between. Germline CDR1 SNHLY, CDR2 FYNNEI. CDR3 amino acids: CASSPGTGSTDTQYF. CDR3 DNA sequence: TGTGCCAGCAGTCCCGGGACCGGAAGCACAGATACGCAGTATTTT. Full variable domain (remainder filled in from reference TRBV2 and TRBJ2-3): EPEVTQTPSHQVTQMGQEVILRCVPISNHLYFYWYRQILGQKVEFLVSFYNNEISEKSEIFDDQFSVERPDGSNFTLKIRSTKLEDSAMYFCASSPGTGSTDTQYFGPGTRLTVL.

To note about this clonotype: Being one base from a much bigger clone, this may be a read error. This beta chain is off target for a library built for alpha chains, so its abundance means little. The chain recombines TRBV7-6 with TRBJ2-5; D unclear. The CDR3 consists of 13 residues. Germline V gene lookup returns CDR1 SGHVS and CDR2 FNYEAQ. Deletions cut 3 bases from V and 4 bases from J, with 9 bases between. CDR3: CASSLRILETQYF. The DNA of the CDR3 is TGTGCCAGCAGCTTGCGGATCCTAGAGACCCAGTACTTC.

In this sample, this clonotype turned up a few times. Little can be read into the size of this beta chain, an off-target read in a library designed for alpha chains. The gene calls are TRBV27 and TRBJ2-2; D gene uncertain. The CDR3 loop spans 15 amino acids. V gave up 0 bases and J gave up 2 bases, with 7 bases separating them. The germline CDR1 and CDR2 sequences are MNHEY and SMNVEV (reference sequence). Here the CDR3 DNA reads TGTGCCAGCAGTTTATCTACCGTAAACACCGGGGAGCTGTTTTTT. Residues: CASSLSTVNTGELFF.

This clonotype has ten or more counts. The library was built for alpha chains, so this beta chain is an off-target read and its size means little. This chain connects TRBV28 to TRBJ2-7; 7 bases are shared with TRBD1. There are 15 residues in the CDR3. The germline CDR1 and CDR2 sequences are MDHEN and SYDVKM. The J segment lost 1 base and the V segment lost 10 bases, leaving 13 bases of the junction unmatched. In DNA, the CDR3 is TGTGCCACCTCAGGGCAGGGGGTTGGTTCCTACGAGCAGTACTTC. Translating it yields CATSGQGVGSYEQYF.

At least ten counts were recorded for this clonotype. This beta chain appears as a stray read in a library generated for alpha chains; its size is not informative. V gene TRBV2 combines with J gene TRBJ1-5; D perhaps matches TRBD1 (5 bases). Germline CDR1 SNHLY, CDR2 FYNNEI. The V gene lost 4 bases and the J gene lost 2 bases, with 9 bases spanning the gap. The length of the CDR3 is 14 residues. The CDR3 region is CASSAGVRNQPQHF. In DNA, the CDR3 is TGTGCCAGCAGTGCGGGGGTCCGCAATCAGCCCCAGCATTTT.

In this sample, this clonotype turned up many times. This beta chain was picked up by a library intended for alpha chains and is off target, so its count carries little meaning. This chain joins TRBV5-1 and TRBJ2-1, with TRBD1 identical over 9 bases. The germline V gene encodes CDR1 SGHRS and CDR2 YFSETQ. V shed 4 bases and J 8 bases; nucleotides not matched to a gene: 7. This CDR3 has 14 residues. The DNA for the CDR3 is TGCGCCAGCAGCACGGGACAGGGAGGCGATGAGCAGTTCTTC. This codes for CASSTGQGGDEQFF.

As for this clonotype: Within a library made for alpha chains, this beta chain is off target, and its count is uninformative. The chain employs TRBV6-2 or TRBV6-3 and TRBJ2-7, with 7 nucleotides matching TRBD1. With 6 bases clipped from V and 6 bases from J, the junction kept 11 bases outside the gene matches. Germline-derived CDR1 and CDR2 are MNHEY and SVGEGT. The CDR3 is 14 amino acids. The CDR3 nucleotides are TGTGCCAGCAGGGCACGACAGGGCAAGTTCGAGCAGTACGTC. Translated: CASRARQGKFEQYV.

This clonotype was recorded many times. A library prepared for alpha chains yielded this beta chain as an off-target read; its size is of little meaning. In nucleotides, the CDR3 is TGTGCCAGCAGGTCAGGGGGCGAGAACACTGAAGCTTTCTTT. Protein: CASRSGGENTEAFF. V usage is TRBV6-1 and J usage is TRBJ1-1, with 8 bases fitting TRBD1. Germline V gene sequence: CDR1 MNHNS, CDR2 SASEGT. The CDR3 covers 14 residues. The J segment lost 1 base and the V segment lost 6 bases, leaving 4 bases of the junction unmatched.

The sample holds many counts of this clonotype. As an off-target read in a library built for alpha chains, this beta chain has a frequency of little significance. The chain uses TRBV7-6 and TRBJ1-2; the match to TRBD1 covers 7 bases. V was clipped by 5 bases and J by 4 bases; unmatched bases: 10. CDR3 size: 15 residues. The germline V gene encodes CDR1 SGHVS and CDR2 FNYEAQ. CDR3 protein: CASSEGGWDSYGYTF. The DNA of the CDR3 is TGTGCCAGCAGCGAGGGGGGTTGGGACAGCTATGGCTACACCTTC.